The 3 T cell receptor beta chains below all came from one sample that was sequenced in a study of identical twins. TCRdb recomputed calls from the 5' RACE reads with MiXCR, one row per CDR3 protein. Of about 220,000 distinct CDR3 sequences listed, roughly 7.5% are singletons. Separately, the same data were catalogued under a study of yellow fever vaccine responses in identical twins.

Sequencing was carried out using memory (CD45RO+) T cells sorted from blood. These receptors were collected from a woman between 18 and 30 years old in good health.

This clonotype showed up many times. The CDR3 nucleotides are TGTGCCAGCAGCCACGTACAGGGGACTAGCACCTACACCGGGGAGCTGTTTTTT. Its protein product is CASSHVQGTSTYTGELFF. The chain joins TRBV11-1 to TRBJ2-2; 9 nucleotides match TRBD2. The ends lost 5 bases at V and 3 bases at J; junction bases unmatched: 13. Per the germline V gene, CDR1 is SGHAT and CDR2 is FQDESV (reference sequence). The CDR3 has 18 amino acids.

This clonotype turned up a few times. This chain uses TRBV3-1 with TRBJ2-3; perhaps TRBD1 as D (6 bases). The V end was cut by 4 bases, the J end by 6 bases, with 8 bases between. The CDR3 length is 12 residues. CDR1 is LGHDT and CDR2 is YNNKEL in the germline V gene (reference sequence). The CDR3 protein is CASSRQEDTQYF. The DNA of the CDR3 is TGTGCCAGCAGCCGACAGGAGGATACGCAGTATTTT.

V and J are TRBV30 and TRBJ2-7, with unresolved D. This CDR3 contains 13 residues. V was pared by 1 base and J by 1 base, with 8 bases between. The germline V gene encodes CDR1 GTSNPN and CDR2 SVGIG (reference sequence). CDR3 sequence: CAWSEGVSYEQYF. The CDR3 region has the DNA TGTGCCTGGAGTGAAGGAGTTTCCTACGAGCAGTACTTC.